This T cell receptor beta chain was sequenced during a study of cytomegalovirus exposure and HLA in healthy donors. Findings and caveats of the study: Accurate prediction of HLA-A and HLA-B alleles (for most subjects) was reportedly achieved from TCR beta sequences. Highest at DRB1 and lowest at HLA-C, TCR association rates differed among HLA loci in a later analysis.

The PCR ran on 60 Vbeta and 13 Jbeta primers. The protocol was immunoSEQ multiplex PCR, while the TCRdb copy is restricted to in-frame clones and leaves out a portion. The sample's table shows roughly 80,000 clones. The ends were cut back, 2 bases at V and 2 bases at J, with 12 bases in the middle. The CDR3 consists of 15 residues. Germline V CDR1 and CDR2: MNHNY, SVGAGI (reference sequence). Notes on this clone: Antigen specificity is unknown.

Sequencing used PBMCs. V usage is TRBV6-6 and J usage is TRBJ1-2; no definite D call. The TCR originated in a man aged 50 to 59 in good health and CMV-seronegative. The CDR3 loop reads CASSYPPGGNYGYTF. The CDR3 region has the DNA TGTGCCAGCAGTTACCCCCCGGGTGGGAACTATGGCTACACCTTC.